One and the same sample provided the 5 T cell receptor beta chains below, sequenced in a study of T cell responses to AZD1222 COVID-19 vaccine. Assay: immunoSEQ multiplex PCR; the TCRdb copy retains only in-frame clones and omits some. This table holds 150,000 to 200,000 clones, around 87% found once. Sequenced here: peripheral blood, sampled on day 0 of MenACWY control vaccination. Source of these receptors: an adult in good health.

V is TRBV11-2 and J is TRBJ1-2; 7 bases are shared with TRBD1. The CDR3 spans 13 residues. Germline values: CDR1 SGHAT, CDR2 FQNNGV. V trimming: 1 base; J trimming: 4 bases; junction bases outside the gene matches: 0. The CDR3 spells CASSLGDSYGYTF. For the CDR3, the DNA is TGTGCCAGCAGCTTAGGGGACAGCTATGGCTACACCTTC.

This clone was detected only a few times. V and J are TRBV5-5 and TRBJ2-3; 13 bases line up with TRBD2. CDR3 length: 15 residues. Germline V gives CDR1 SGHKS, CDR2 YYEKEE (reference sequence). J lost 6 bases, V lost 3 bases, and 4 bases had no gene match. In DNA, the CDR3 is TGTGCCAGCAGCTCACTAGCGGGAGGGTCTGATACGCAGTATTTT. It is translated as CASSSLAGGSDTQYF.

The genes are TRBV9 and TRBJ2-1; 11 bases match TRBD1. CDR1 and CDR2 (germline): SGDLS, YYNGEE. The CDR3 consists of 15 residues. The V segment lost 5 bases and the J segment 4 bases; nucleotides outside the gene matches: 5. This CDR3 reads CASSPGQGVYNEQFF. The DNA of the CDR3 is TGTGCCAGCAGTCCGGGACAGGGGGTGTACAATGAGCAGTTCTTC.

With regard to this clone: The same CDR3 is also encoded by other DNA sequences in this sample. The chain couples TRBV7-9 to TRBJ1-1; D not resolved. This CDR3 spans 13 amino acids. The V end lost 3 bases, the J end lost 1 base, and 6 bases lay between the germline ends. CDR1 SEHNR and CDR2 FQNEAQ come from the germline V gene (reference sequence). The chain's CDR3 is CASSLSGNTEAFF. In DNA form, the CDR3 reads TGTGCCAGCAGCTTGTCTGGGAACACTGAAGCTTTCTTT.

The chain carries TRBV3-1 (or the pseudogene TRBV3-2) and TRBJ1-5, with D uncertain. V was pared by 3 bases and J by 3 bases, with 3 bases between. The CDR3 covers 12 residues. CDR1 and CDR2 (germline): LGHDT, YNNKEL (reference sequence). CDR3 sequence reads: CASSHLNQPQHF. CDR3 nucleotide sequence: TGTGCCAGCAGCCACCTCAATCAGCCCCAGCATTTT.